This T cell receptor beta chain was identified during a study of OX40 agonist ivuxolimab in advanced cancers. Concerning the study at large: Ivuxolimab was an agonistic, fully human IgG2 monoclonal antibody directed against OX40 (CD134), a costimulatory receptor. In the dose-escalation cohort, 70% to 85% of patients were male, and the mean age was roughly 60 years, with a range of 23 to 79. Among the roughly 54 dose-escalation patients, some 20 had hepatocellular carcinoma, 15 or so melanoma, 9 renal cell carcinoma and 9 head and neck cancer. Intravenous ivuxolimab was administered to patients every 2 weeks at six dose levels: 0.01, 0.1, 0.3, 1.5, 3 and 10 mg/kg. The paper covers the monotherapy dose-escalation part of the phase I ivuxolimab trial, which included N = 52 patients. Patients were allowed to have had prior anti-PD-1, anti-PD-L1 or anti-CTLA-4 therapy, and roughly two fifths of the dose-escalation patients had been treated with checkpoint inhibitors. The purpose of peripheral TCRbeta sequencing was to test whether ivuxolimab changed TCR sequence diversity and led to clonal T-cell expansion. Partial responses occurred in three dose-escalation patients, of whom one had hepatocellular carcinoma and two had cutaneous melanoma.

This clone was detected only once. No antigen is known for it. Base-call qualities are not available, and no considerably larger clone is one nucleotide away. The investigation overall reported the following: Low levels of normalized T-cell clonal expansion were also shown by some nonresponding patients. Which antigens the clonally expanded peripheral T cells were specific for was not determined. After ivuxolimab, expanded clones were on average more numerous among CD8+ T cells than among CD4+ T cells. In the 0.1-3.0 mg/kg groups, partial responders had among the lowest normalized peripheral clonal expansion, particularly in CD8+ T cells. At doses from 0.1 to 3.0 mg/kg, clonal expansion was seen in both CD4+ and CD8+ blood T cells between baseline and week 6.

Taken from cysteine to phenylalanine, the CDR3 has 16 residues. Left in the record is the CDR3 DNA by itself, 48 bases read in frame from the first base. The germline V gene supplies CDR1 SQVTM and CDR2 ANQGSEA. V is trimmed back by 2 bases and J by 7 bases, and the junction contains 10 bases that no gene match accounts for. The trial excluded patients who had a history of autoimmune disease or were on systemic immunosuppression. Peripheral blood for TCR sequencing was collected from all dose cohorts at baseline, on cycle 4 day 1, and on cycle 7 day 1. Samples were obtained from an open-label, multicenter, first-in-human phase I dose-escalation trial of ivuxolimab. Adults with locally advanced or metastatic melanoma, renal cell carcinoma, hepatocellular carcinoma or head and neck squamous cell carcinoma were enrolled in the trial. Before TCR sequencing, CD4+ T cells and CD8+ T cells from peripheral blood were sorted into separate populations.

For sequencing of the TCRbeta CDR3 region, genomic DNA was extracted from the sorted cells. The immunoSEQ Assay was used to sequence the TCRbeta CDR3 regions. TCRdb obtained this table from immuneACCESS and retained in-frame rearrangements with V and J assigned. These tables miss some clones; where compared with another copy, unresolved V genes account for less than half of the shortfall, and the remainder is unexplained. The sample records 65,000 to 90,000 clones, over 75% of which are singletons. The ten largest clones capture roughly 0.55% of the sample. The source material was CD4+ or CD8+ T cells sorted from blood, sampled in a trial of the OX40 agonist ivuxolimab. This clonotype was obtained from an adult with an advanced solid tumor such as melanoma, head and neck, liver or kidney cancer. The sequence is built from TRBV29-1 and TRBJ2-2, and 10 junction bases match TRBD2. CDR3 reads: CSVENSGRAEGGELFF. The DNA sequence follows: TGCAGCGTTGAAAACAGCGGGAGGGCCGAGGGCGGGGAGCTGTTTTTT.